Listed below are T cell receptor beta chains from one sample, sequenced in a study of blood T cells in healthy people across ages. TCRdb re-called the 5' RACE reads through MiXCR, storing one row per CDR3 protein. The sample includes hundreds of thousands of distinct CDR3 sequences, roughly 20% of them seen just once. The specimen sequenced was blood. The source is a man aged 65 to 79 in good health. CDR3s include the opening cysteine and the closing phenylalanine or tryptophan. A D gene is named only where the DNA matches it firmly. Only part of the rows carry a size: once, few, many, or a class if the clone is expanded.

TRBJ1-5 TRBV20-1 . TRBD1 CSARTGGNQPQHF TGCAGTGCGAGGACAGGGGGGAATCAGCCCCAGCATTTT
TRBJ2-3 TRBV4-1 few TRBD2 CASSQDRIAGGVSTDTQYF TGCGCCAGCAGCCAAGATCGGATAGCGGGAGGGGTGAGCACAGATACGCAGTATTTT
TRBJ2-5 TRBV7-2 . . CASSTTGVQETQYF TGTGCCAGCAGCACAACAGGAGTACAAGAGACCCAGTACTTC
TRBJ2-1 TRBV7-2 . TRBD2 CASSLAGGRASYNEQFF TGTGCCAGCAGCTTAGCCGGAGGGAGGGCCAGCTACAATGAGCAGTTCTTC
TRBJ2-5 TRBV9 many TRBD2 CASSVGLAGGYETQYF TGTGCCAGCAGCGTAGGGCTAGCGGGAGGTTATGAGACCCAGTACTTC
TRBJ2-4 TRBV14 once . CASSQHGANIQYF TGTGCCAGCAGCCAACACGGCGCAAACATTCAGTACTTC
TRBJ1-2 TRBV12-3/TRBV12-4 many . CASSFTNYGYTF TGTGCCAGCAGCTTTACCAACTATGGCTACACCTTC
TRBJ1-1 TRBV5-1 . . CASSSDRNEAFF TGCGCCAGCAGCTCGGACAGAAATGAAGCTTTCTTT
TRBJ1-4 TRBV20-1 . . CSAKQWTQTNEKLFF TGCAGTGCTAAACAATGGACACAAACTAATGAAAAACTGTTTTTT
TRBJ2-2 TRBV5-1 many TRBD2 CASSLLAGDTGELFF TGTGCCAGCAGCTTACTAGCGGGGGACACCGGGGAGCTGTTTTTT
TRBJ2-2 TRBV7-2 . . CASSSSRGWTGELFF TGTGCCAGCAGCTCGAGTAGGGGGTGGACCGGGGAGCTGTTTTTT
TRBJ1-6 TRBV7-9 many . CASSLTASNSPLHF TGTGCCAGCAGCTTAACTGCCTCTAATTCACCCCTCCACTTT
TRBJ2-7 TRBV27 few TRBD2 CASSPGLAGAHEQYF TGTGCCAGCAGCCCAGGACTAGCGGGAGCCCACGAGCAGTACTTC
TRBJ2-2 TRBV7-2 . . CASSRAGTLTGELFF TGTGCCAGCAGCCGCGCCGGGACCCTCACCGGGGAGCTGTTTTTT
TRBJ2-1 TRBV20-1 . TRBD2 CSAREVYEQFF TGCAGTGCTCGGGAGGTGTATGAGCAGTTCTTC
TRBJ2-5 TRBV18 . . CASSPVEETQYF TGTGCCAGCTCACCAGTAGAAGAGACCCAGTACTTC
TRBJ1-3 TRBV30 . . CAWSGTGPGNTIYF TGTGCCTGGAGCGGAACGGGGCCTGGAAACACCATATATTTT
TRBJ2-2 TRBV10-3 . TRBD2 CAISPRLATGELFF TGTGCCATCAGTCCGAGACTAGCTACCGGGGAGCTGTTTTTT
TRBJ2-1 TRBV5-1 few TRBD2 CASSLVPRLAGSNEQFF TGCGCCAGCAGCTTGGTACCACGCCTAGCGGGATCAAATGAGCAGTTCTTC
TRBJ2-5 TRBV11-2 . TRBD2 CASSVGLASRETQYF TGTGCCAGCAGCGTAGGACTAGCGTCAAGGGAGACCCAGTACTTC
TRBJ2-5 TRBV6-2/TRBV6-3 . . CASSYDQGMETQYF TGTGCCAGCAGTTACGATCAGGGTATGGAGACCCAGTACTTC
TRBJ2-3 TRBV20-1 . TRBD1 CSARAGGDTQYF TGCAGTGCTAGAGCAGGGGGAGATACGCAGTATTTT
TRBJ2-3 TRBV11-2 few . CASSLEGHQGLRTDTQYF TGTGCCAGCAGCTTAGAAGGTCATCAGGGACTTCGCACAGATACGCAGTATTTT
TRBJ1-1 TRBV20-1 . . CSARGYTEAFF TGCAGTGCAAGGGGGTACACTGAAGCTTTCTTT
TRBJ1-1 TRBV25-1 . . CASSAPRVGTEAFF TGTGCCAGCAGTGCCCCCCGGGTGGGAACTGAAGCTTTCTTT
TRBJ2-2 TRBV5-1 few . CASSFSGGDTGELFF TGCGCCAGCAGCTTTTCTGGGGGAGACACCGGGGAGCTGTTTTTT
TRBJ1-1 TRBV3-1 . . CASSPTGQNTEAFF TGTGCCAGCAGCCCCACGGGGCAGAACACTGAAGCTTTCTTT
TRBJ2-7 TRBV25-1 many TRBD1 CASRGGTGTGTYEQYF TGTGCCAGCCGAGGGGGAACCGGGACAGGTACCTACGAGCAGTACTTC
TRBJ2-5 TRBV28 many TRBD1 CASQFPGQGRQETQYF TGTGCCAGCCAATTTCCGGGACAGGGGCGCCAAGAGACCCAGTACTTC
TRBJ2-1 TRBV7-7 many . CASSLGENNEQFF TGTGCTAGCAGCTTAGGGGAAAACAATGAGCAGTTCTTC
TRBJ1-4 TRBV4-1 few . CASSQDRGGFNEKLFF TGCGCCAGCAGCCAAGATCGGGGGGGCTTTAATGAAAAACTGTTTTTT
TRBJ1-6 TRBV6-1 . . CASTSHGGDSPLHF TGTGCCAGCACCTCTCACGGCGGGGATTCACCCCTCCACTTT
TRBJ1-1 TRBV24-1 . . CATSDPLGKAFF TGTGCCACCAGTGATCCCTTGGGGAAAGCTTTCTTT
TRBJ1-2 TRBV20-1 . TRBD1 CSASGTGGASYGYTF TGCAGTGCTTCCGGGACAGGGGGCGCGAGCTATGGCTACACCTTC
TRBJ2-7 TRBV11-2 . TRBD1 CASSLVPGGYYEQYF TGTGCCAGCAGCTTAGTCCCAGGGGGCTACTACGAGCAGTACTTC
TRBJ1-5 TRBV21-1 few . CASSTKQRPSVNQPQHF TGTGCCAGCAGCACTAAACAGCGTCCCTCTGTCAATCAGCCCCAGCATTTT
TRBJ1-1 TRBV29-1 few . CSGYKMNTEAFF TGCAGCGGTTATAAAATGAACACTGAAGCTTTCTTT
TRBJ2-3 TRBV29-1 many . CSVETPKRPIQAADTQYF TGCAGCGTTGAAACCCCAAAAAGGCCGATCCAGGCGGCAGATACGCAGTATTTT
TRBJ2-1 TRBV9 . . CASSFRQVGEQFF TGTGCCAGCAGCTTCAGACAGGTCGGTGAGCAGTTCTTC
TRBJ2-1 TRBV2 . . CASSYRAGEQFF TGTGCCAGCAGCTACAGGGCGGGAGAGCAGTTCTTC
TRBJ2-3 TRBV12-3/TRBV12-4 . . CASSFRPGSADTQYF TGTGCCAGCAGTTTTCGCCCAGGGAGCGCAGATACGCAGTATTTT
TRBJ2-7 TRBV12-3/TRBV12-4 . TRBD2 CASAVAGEGEQYF TGTGCCAGCGCGGTAGCGGGAGAAGGGGAGCAGTACTTC
TRBJ2-1 TRBV20-1 few . CSARGPPNEQFF TGCAGTGCTAGGGGGCCCCCCAATGAGCAGTTCTTC
TRBJ2-7 TRBV5-1 . TRBD1 CASSSDRGSYEQYF TGCGCCAGCAGCTCGGACAGGGGGAGCTACGAGCAGTACTTC
TRBJ2-1 TRBV5-1 . TRBD2 CASSVGTSGRAVDEQFF TGCGCCAGCAGCGTCGGGACTAGCGGGAGGGCCGTCGATGAGCAGTTCTTC
TRBJ2-5 TRBV18 many . CASSELVGETQYF TGTGCCAGCTCAGAACTAGTCGGCGAGACCCAGTACTTC
TRBJ1-4 TRBV20-1 . TRBD1 CSARTGTVTNEKLFF TGCAGTGCTAGGACGGGGACAGTCACTAATGAAAAACTGTTTTTT
TRBJ1-2 TRBV20-1 many TRBD1 CSARSDRDTGYTF TGCAGTGCTAGATCCGACAGGGATACTGGCTACACCTTC
TRBJ1-5 TRBV6-5 . TRBD1 CASIRGSGGPNQPQHF TGTGCCAGCATAAGAGGGTCAGGGGGCCCCAATCAGCCCCAGCATTTT
TRBJ2-7 TRBV6-2/TRBV6-3 . TRBD1 CASSYTTGQGNYEQYF TGTGCCAGCAGTTACACCACGGGACAGGGGAACTACGAGCAGTACTTC
TRBJ2-5 TRBV5-1 . . CASSLERVRETQYF TGCGCCAGCAGCTTGGAACGAGTACGGGAGACCCAGTACTTC
TRBJ1-2 TRBV6-4 . TRBD1 CASSETGLGDYGYTF TGTGCCAGCAGTGAGACAGGGCTTGGGGACTATGGCTACACCTTC
TRBJ1-4 TRBV6-6 . . CASSRGPHEKLFF TGTGCCAGCAGTAGGGGACCGCATGAAAAACTGTTTTTT
TRBJ1-1 TRBV5-1 . . CASSLRDGQAEAFF TGCGCCAGCAGCTTAAGGGACGGTCAGGCGGAAGCTTTCTTT
TRBJ1-2 TRBV12-3/TRBV12-4 . . CASILAEGEGKGGYTF TGCGCCAGCATCCTAGCCGAGGGGGAAGGGAAAGGAGGCTACACCTTC
TRBJ2-1 TRBV11-2 few . CASSLGGLYNEQFF TGTGCCAGCAGCTTAGGAGGACTATACAATGAGCAGTTCTTC
TRBJ2-7 TRBV7-9 few . CASSKDTTTYEQYF TGTGCCAGCAGCAAGGACACCACCACCTACGAGCAGTACTTC
TRBJ2-5 TRBV20-1 few TRBD2 CSAAFPASGSVKTQYF TGCAGTGCTGCTTTCCCGGCTAGCGGGAGTGTGAAGACCCAGTACTTC
TRBJ2-1 TRBV3-1 many TRBD2 CASSHGGNEQFF TGTGCCAGCAGCCACGGGGGGAATGAGCAGTTCTTC
TRBJ2-7 TRBV12-3/TRBV12-4 . . CASSWAGYEQYF TGTGCCAGCAGTTGGGCCGGCTACGAGCAGTACTTC